The 3 T cell receptor beta chains given below trace back to one sample, sequenced in a study of OX40 agonist ivuxolimab in advanced cancers. Sequencing used immunoSEQ multiplex PCR; TCRdb keeps in-frame clones, though not all of them. The table records under 80,000 clones, around nine tenths of them present only once. The input for sequencing was CD4+ or CD8+ T cells sorted from blood, taken in a trial of the OX40 agonist ivuxolimab. The receptors shown here come from an adult with an advanced solid tumor such as melanoma, head and neck, liver or kidney cancer.

This sequence joins TRBV19 and TRBJ2-6; tentative D call: TRBD1 (5 bases). This CDR3 comprises 15 residues. Germline values: CDR1 LNHDA, CDR2 SQIVND (reference sequence). Trimming cost V 4 bases and J 1 base, with 8 bases left between them. The CDR3 spells CASSTRVSGANVLTF. As DNA, the CDR3 is TGTGCCAGTAGTACCAGGGTTTCTGGGGCCAACGTCCTGACTTTC. Full variable domain (missing parts from reference TRBV19 and TRBJ2-6): DGGITQSPKYLFRKEGQNVTLSCEQNLNHDAMYWYRQDPGQGLRLIYYSQIVNDFQKGDIAEGYSVSREKKESFPLTVTSAQKNPTAFYLCASSTRVSGANVLTFGAGSRLTVL.

The CDR3 DNA reads as TGTGCCAGCAGCTTGGCCCCAAACACAGATACGCAGTATTTT. This sequence encodes CASSLAPNTDTQYF. The chain recombines TRBV5-6 with TRBJ2-3, with D unresolved. CDR1 is SGHDT, CDR2 YYEEEE, per germline. This CDR3 is 14 amino acids long. Trimming took 0 bases from V and 2 from J, leaving 7 bases between them.

The chain is built from TRBV6-5 and TRBJ1-1; D gene unclear. Trimming pared 2 bases from V and 0 bases from J, leaving 7 bases between. In germline, CDR1 is MNHEY, CDR2 SVGAGI. The CDR3 contains 14 residues. CDR3 bases: TGTGCCAGCAGTTACGGATCCCTGAACACTGAAGCTTTCTTT. It translates to CASSYGSLNTEAFF.